The 8 T cell receptor beta chains below all came from one sample that was sequenced in a study of blood T cell repertoires in COVID-19. This table comes from immunoSEQ multiplex PCR, and its TCRdb copy is limited to in-frame clones, with some not included. The sample carries 180,000 or so clones, 80% recorded once. Sequences were obtained from PBMCs or T cells enriched from blood (not recorded which). The source of these receptors is a man aged 60 to 69 who had been exposed to COVID-19.

CDR3 bases: TGTGCCAGCAGCGTAGTTGAGGAAATCTACAATGAGCAGTTCTTC. Translation: CASSVVEEIYNEQFF. This chain connects TRBV9 to TRBJ2-1; unclear D gene. This CDR3 comprises 15 residues. V was clipped by 0 bases and J by 3 bases, with 10 bases between them. The germline gives CDR1 SGDLS, CDR2 YYNGEE.

The rearrangement uses TRBV29-1 and TRBJ2-2; 11 nucleotides align to TRBD1. The CDR3 is 13 amino acids. CDR1 is SQVTM and CDR2 is ANQGSEA in the germline V gene. Losses at the gene ends were 7 bases for V and 7 bases for J; bases not matched to a gene: 5. DNA of the CDR3: TGCAGCGCCCGGACAGGGGGCGACGGGGAGCTGTTTTTT. Translating gives CSARTGGDGELFF.

A single count supports this clone. The chain has TRBV2 and TRBJ2-7, with 10 bases that match TRBD2. The length of the CDR3 is 15 residues. Germline V gives CDR1 SNHLY, CDR2 FYNNEI. Losses at the gene ends were 2 bases for V and 3 bases for J; bases not matched to a gene: 4. The CDR3 sequence is CASSEPLAGVYEQYF. The CDR3 DNA sequence: TGTGCCAGCAGTGAACCCCTAGCGGGAGTCTACGAGCAGTACTTC.

The chain has TRBV30 and TRBJ1-1, with unresolved D. CDR1 and CDR2 (germline): GTSNPN, SVGIG (reference sequence). V lost 2 bases, J lost 3 bases, and 10 bases lay in between. The CDR3 runs 13 residues. The DNA of the CDR3 is TGTGCCTGGAGTAGCCAGAGGTACACTGAAGCTTTCTTT. Residues: CAWSSQRYTEAFF.

This clone was picked up one time. The J gene is TRBJ2-7, the V gene TRBV3-1 (or the pseudogene TRBV3-2), with TRBD2 matching 7 bases. The germline gives CDR1 LGHDT, CDR2 YNNKEL (reference sequence). There are 15 residues in the CDR3. Trimming at V came to 0 bases and at J to 5 bases, leaving 7 bases not matched to a gene. The CDR3 reads CASSQDRSGIDEQYF. CDR3 bases: TGTGCCAGCAGCCAAGATCGAAGCGGGATCGACGAGCAGTACTTC.

The genes are TRBV6-5 and TRBJ1-5; D ambiguous. Germline V gives CDR1 MNHEY, CDR2 SVGAGI. The CDR3 is 14 amino acids. V lost 7 bases and J lost 5, with 15 bases in between. The CDR3 DNA reads as TGTGCCAGCATGGAGGGCAGTTCCGATCAGCCCCAGCATTTT. Residues: CASMEGSSDQPQHF.

The chain has TRBV5-1 and TRBJ2-3; D perhaps matches TRBD1 (5 bases). The V gene's germline CDR1 is SGHRS and CDR2 YFSETQ. V lost 0 bases, J lost 2 bases, and 10 bases lay in between. This CDR3 contains 15 residues. CDR3 residues: CASSLVRGATDTQYF. In DNA, the CDR3 is TGCGCCAGCAGCTTGGTAAGGGGCGCCACAGATACGCAGTATTTT.

This chain connects TRBV24-1 to TRBJ2-2; 11 nucleotides agree with TRBD2. The CDR3 consists of 17 residues. With V trimmed by 1 base and J by 1 base, 1 base remained unmatched. From germline, CDR1 is KGHDR and CDR2 SFDVKD. DNA for the CDR3: TGTGCCACCAGTGATTTCGGGACTAGCGGGAACACCGGGGAGCTGTTTTTT. Its protein is CATSDFGTSGNTGELFF.